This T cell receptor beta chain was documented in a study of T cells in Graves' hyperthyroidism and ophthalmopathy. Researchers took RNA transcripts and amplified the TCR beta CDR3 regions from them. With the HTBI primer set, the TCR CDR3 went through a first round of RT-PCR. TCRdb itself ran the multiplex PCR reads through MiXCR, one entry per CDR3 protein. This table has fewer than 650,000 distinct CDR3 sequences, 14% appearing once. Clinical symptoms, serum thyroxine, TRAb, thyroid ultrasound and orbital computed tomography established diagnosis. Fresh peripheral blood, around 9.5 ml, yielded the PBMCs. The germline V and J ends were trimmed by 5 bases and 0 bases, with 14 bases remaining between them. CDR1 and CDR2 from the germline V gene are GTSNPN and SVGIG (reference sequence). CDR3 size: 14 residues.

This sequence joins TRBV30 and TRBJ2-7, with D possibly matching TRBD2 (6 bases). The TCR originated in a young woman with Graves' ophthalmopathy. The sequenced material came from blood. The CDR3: CAWSRDSSSYEQYF. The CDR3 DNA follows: TGTGCCTGGTCCCGGGACTCGAGCTCCTACGAGCAGTACTTC.